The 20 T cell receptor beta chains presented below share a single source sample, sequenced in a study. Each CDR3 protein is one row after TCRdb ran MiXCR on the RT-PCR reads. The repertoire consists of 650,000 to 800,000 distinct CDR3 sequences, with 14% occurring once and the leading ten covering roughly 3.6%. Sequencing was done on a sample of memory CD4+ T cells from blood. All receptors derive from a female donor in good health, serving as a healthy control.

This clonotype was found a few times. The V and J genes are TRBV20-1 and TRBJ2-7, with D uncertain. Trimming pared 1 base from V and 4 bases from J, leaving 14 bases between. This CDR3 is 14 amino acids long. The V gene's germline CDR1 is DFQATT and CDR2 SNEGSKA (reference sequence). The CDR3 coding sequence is TGCAGTGCTAGAGCGGGTCAATGGATGTACGAGCAGTACTTC. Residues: CSARAGQWMYEQYF.

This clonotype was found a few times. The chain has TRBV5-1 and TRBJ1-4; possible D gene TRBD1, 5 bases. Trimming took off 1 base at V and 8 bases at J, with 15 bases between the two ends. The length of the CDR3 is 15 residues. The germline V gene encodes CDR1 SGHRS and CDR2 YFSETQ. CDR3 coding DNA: TGCGCCAGCAGCTTGTTTTCGGGGGATGACGAAAAACTGTTTTTT. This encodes CASSLFSGDDEKLFF. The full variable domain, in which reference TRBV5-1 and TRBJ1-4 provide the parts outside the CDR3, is KAGVTQTPRYLIKTRGQQVTLSCSPISGHRSVSWYQQTPGQGLQFLFEYFSETQRNKGNFPGRFSGRQFSNSRSEMNVSTLELGDSALYLCASSLFSGDDEKLFFGSGTQLSVL.

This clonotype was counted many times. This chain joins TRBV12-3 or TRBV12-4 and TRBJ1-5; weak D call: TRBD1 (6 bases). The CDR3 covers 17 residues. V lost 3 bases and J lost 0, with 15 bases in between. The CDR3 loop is CASSLGRGADSNQPQHF. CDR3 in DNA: TGTGCCAGCAGTTTGGGCAGGGGTGCCGATAGCAATCAGCCCCAGCATTTT.

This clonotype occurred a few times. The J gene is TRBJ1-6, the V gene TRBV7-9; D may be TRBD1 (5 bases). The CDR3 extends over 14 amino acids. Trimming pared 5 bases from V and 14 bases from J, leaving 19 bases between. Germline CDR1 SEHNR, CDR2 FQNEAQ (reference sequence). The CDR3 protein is CASSAAMGGLALHF. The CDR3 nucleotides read TGTGCCAGCAGCGCAGCTATGGGGGGTCTCGCCCTCCACTTT.

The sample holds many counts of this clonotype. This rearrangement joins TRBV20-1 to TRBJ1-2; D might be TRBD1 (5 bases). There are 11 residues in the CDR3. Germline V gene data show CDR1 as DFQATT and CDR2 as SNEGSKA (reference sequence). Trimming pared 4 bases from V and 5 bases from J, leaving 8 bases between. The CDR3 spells CSATGDYGYTF. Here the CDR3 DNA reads TGCAGTGCTACGGGGGATTATGGCTACACCTTC.

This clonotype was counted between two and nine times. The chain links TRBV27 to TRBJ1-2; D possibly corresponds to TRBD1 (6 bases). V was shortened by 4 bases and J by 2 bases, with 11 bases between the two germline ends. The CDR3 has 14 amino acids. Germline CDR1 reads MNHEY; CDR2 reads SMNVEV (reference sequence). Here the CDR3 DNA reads TGTGCCAGCAGTTCAGCTGACAGGAACTATGGCTACACCTTC. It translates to CASSSADRNYGYTF.

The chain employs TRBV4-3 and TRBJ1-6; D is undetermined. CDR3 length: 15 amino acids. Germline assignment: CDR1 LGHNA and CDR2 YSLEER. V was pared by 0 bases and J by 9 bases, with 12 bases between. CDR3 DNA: TGCGCCAGCAGCCAAGACAGCACACGCCCTTCACCCCTCCACTTT. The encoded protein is CASSQDSTRPSPLHF.

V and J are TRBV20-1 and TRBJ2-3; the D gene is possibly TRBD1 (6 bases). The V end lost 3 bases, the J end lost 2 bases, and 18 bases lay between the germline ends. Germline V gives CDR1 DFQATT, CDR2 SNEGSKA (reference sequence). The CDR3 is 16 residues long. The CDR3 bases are TGCAGTGCTAGTAGGTCGGCAGGGGTCGACACAGATACGCAGTATTTT. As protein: CSASRSAGVDTDTQYF.

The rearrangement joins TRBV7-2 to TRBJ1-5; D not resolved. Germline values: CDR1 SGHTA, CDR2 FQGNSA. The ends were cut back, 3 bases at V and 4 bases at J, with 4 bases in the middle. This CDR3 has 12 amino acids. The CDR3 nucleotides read TGTGCCAGCAGCTTGATGAATCAGCCCCAGCATTTT. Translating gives CASSLMNQPQHF.

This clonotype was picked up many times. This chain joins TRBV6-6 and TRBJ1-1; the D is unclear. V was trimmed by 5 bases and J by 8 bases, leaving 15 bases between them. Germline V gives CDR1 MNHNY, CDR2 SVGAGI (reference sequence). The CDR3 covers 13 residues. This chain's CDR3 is CASSPFQGAEAFF. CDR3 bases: TGTGCCAGCAGTCCCTTTCAAGGAGCCGAAGCTTTCTTT.

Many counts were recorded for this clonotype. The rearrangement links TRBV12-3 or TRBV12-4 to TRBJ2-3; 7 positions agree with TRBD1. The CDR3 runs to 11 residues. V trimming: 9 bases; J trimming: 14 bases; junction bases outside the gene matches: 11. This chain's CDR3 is CASVDREGLYF. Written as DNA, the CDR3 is TGTGCCAGTGTTGACAGGGAAGGGCTGTATTTT.

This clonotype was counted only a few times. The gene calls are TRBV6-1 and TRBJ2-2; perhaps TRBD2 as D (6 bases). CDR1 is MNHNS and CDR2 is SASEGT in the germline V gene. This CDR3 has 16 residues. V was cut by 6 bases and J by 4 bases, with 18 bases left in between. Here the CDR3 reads CASRAGGSRITGELFF. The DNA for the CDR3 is TGTGCCAGCAGGGCTGGGGGGTCTCGGATCACCGGGGAGCTGTTTTTT.

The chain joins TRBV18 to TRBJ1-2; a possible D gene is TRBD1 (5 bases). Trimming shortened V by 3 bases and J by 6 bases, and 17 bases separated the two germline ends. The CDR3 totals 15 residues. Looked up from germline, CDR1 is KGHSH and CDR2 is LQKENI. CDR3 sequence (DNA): TGTGCCAGCTCACCGGCCCTGGGGGGAACGGATGGCTACACCTTC. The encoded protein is CASSPALGGTDGYTF. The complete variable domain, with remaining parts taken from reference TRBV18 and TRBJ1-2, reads NAGVMQNPRHLVRRRGQEARLRCSPMKGHSHVYWYRQLPEEGLKFMVYLQKENIIDESGMPKERFSAEFPKEGPSILRIQQVVRGDSAAYFCASSPALGGTDGYTFGSGTRLTVV.

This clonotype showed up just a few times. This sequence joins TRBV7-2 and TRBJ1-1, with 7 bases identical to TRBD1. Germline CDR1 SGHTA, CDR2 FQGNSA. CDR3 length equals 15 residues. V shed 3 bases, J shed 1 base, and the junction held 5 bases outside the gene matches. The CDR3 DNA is TGTGCCAGCAGCTTCCGACAGGGTCAGAACACTGAAGCTTTCTTT. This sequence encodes CASSFRQGQNTEAFF.

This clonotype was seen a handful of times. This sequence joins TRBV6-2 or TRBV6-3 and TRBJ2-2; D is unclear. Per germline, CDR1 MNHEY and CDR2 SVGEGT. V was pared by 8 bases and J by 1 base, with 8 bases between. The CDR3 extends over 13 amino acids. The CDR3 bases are TGTGCCAGCTTAGAGCTGAACACCGGGGAGCTGTTTTTT. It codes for CASLELNTGELFF.

CDR3 sequence reads: CASSSSTRGLRGYTF. The CDR3 DNA reads as TGTGCCAGCAGTTCCTCCACCCGGGGGCTCCGGGGCTACACCTTC. The chain combines TRBV28 with TRBJ1-2, with D tentatively TRBD1 (6 bases). V lost 4 bases and J 8 bases, leaving 20 bases between the germline ends. The germline CDR1 and CDR2 sequences are MDHEN and SYDVKM. This CDR3 is built from 15 residues.

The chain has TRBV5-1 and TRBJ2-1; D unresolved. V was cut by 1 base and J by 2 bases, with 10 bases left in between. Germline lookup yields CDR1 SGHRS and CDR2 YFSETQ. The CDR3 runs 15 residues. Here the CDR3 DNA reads TGCGCCAGCAGCTTGACAGAAAAGCCCTACAATGAGCAGTTCTTC. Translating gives CASSLTEKPYNEQFF.

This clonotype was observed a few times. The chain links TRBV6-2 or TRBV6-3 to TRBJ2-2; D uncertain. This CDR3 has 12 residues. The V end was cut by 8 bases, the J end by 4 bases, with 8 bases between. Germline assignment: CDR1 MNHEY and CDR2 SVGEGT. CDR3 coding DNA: TGTGCCAGCTTCAGGAGCACCGGGGAGCTGTTTTTT. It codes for CASFRSTGELFF.

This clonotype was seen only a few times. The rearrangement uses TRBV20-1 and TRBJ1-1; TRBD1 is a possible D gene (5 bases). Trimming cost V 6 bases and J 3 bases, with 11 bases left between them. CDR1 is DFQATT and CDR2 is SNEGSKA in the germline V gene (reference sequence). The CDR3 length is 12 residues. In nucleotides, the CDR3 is TGCAGTGCCGGGGTGGGGGACACTGAAGCTTTCTTT. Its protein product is CSAGVGDTEAFF.

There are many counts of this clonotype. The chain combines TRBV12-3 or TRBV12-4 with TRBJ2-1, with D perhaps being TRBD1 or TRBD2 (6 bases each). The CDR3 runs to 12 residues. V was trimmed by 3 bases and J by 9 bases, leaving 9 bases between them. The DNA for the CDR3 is TGTGCCAGCAGTTTCTGGGGGGCTGAGCAGTTCTTC. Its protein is CASSFWGAEQFF.